The source of this TCR beta chain is a study of T cells in Graves' hyperthyroidism and ophthalmopathy. This clonotype was recorded only once. Template material for amplifying TCR beta CDR3 regions consisted of RNA transcripts. TCR CDR3 regions were first amplified by RT-PCR with HTBI primers. TCRdb passed the multiplex PCR reads through MiXCR, listing each CDR3 protein once. This sample has roughly 840,000 distinct CDR3 sequences, with over 35% found just once. J lost 9 bases, V lost 3 bases, and 14 bases had no gene match. The germline gives CDR1 SGHTA, CDR2 FQGTGA. This CDR3 is 16 amino acids long. The receptor comes from a man aged 18 to 29 with Graves' hyperthyroidism. The rearrangement links TRBV7-3 to TRBJ2-1; 7 bases line up with TRBD2. The sequenced sample was blood. In nucleotides, the CDR3 is TGTGCCAGCAGCTTGGGGCTAGCGGAGGCGGGGAGTGAGCAGTTCTTC. Its protein is CASSLGLAEAGSEQFF.